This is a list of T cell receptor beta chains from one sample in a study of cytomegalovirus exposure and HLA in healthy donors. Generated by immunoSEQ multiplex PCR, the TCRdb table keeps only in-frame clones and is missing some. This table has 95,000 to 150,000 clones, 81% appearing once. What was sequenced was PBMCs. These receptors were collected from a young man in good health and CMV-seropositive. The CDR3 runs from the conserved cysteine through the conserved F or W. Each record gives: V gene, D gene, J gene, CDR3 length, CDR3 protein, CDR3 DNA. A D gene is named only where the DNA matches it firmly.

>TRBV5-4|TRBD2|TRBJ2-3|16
CASSLDGGRAADTQYF
TGTGCCAGCAGCTTGGATGGCGGGAGGGCCGCGGATACGCAGTATTTT
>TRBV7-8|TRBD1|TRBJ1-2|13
CASSPGGDYGYTF
TGTGCCAGCAGCCCAGGGGGTGACTATGGCTACACCTTC
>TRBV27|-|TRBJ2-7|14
CASSSRDNPYEQYF
TGTGCCAGCAGTTCCCGGGACAACCCTTACGAGCAGTACTTC
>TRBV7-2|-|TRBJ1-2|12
CASSFHPGGYTF
TGTGCCAGCAGCTTCCACCCGGGAGGCTACACCTTC
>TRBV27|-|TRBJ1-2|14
CASTSSPGDYGYTF
TGTGCCAGCACATCCAGTCCGGGGGACTATGGCTACACCTTC
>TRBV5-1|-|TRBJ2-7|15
CASSLRSGGSYEQYF
TGCGCCAGCAGCTTGCGAAGCGGTGGGTCCTACGAGCAGTACTTC
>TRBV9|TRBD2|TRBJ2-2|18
CASSVPLAGGTNTGELFF
TGTGCCAGCAGCGTCCCACTAGCGGGAGGAACGAACACCGGGGAGCTGTTTTTT
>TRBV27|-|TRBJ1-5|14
CASSSRGSHQPQHF
TGTGCCAGCAGTTCTAGGGGATCTCATCAGCCCCAGCATTTT
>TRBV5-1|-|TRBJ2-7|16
CASSPSSGSRIYEQYF
TGCGCCAGCAGCCCTAGTTCCGGCTCAAGGATCTACGAGCAGTACTTC
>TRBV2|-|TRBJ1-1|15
CASKMIREGNTEAFF
TGTGCCAGCAAAATGATCCGGGAGGGGAACACTGAAGCTTTCTTT